This note documents a single T cell receptor (beta chain) sequence. This record belongs to a study of control samples from healthy donors and cancer patients. Some clones are missing from TCRdb's copy, which holds only in-frame ones; the method was immunoSEQ multiplex PCR. This table lists about 190,000 clones. Trimming took 3 bases from V and 10 from J, leaving 9 bases between them. The CDR3 contains 11 residues. The specimen sequenced was blood. This receptor was obtained from a woman younger than 45 in good health. The genes are TRBV12-3 or TRBV12-4 and TRBJ1-2; D uncertain. CDR3 region: CASSLRLDYTF. The DNA of the CDR3 is TGTGCCAGCAGTTTGCGCTTAGACTACACCTTC.